This T cell receptor (beta chain) derives from a study of tumor-infiltrating lymphocytes in localized non-small cell lung cancer. Across the whole study: Tumor tissue and non-adjacent uninvolved lung came from each patient. Study outcomes and limitations: Technical variation could not be separated from intratumor heterogeneity here.

Of note for this clone: What it binds is unknown.

The assay was immunoSEQ multiplex PCR, and TCRdb's table has in-frame clones only and misses some. The data hold some 2,600 clones, with roughly 55% observed a single time. V lost 6 bases to trimming and J lost 8 bases, with 4 bases between them. The CDR3 consists of 8 residues. Germline lookup yields CDR1 DFQATT and CDR2 SNEGSKA (reference sequence). Sequenced: uninvolved lung tissue not adjacent to the tumor. The gene calls are TRBV20-1 and TRBJ1-2; D is unresolved. The TCR sequence derives from a human donor with non-small cell lung cancer. CDR3: CSAGGYTF. Here the CDR3 DNA reads TGCAGTGCGGGGGGCTACACCTTC.